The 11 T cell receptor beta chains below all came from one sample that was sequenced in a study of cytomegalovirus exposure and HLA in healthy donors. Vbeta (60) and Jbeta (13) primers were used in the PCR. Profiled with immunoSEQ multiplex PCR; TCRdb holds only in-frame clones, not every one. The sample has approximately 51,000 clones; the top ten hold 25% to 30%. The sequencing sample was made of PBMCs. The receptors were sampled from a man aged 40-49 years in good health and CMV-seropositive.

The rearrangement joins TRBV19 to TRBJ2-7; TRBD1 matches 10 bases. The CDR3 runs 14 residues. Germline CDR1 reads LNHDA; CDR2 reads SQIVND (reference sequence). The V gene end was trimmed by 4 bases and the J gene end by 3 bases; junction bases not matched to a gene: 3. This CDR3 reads CASSRGQGIYEQYF. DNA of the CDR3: TGTGCCAGTAGTAGGGGACAGGGGATCTACGAGCAGTACTTC.

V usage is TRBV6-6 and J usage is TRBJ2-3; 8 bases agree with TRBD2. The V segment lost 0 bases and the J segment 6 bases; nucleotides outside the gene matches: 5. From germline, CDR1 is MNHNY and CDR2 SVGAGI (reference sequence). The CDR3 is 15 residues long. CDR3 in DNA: TGTGCCAGCAGTTACTCGAGGCCTAGCGGGGATACGCAGTATTTT. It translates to CASSYSRPSGDTQYF.

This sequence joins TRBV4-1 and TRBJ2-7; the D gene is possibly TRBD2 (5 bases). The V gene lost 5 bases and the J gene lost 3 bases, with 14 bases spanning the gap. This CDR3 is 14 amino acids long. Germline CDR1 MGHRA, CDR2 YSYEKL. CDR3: CASSGDYSDYEQYF. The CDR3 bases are TGCGCCAGCAGCGGAGACTATTCCGACTACGAGCAGTACTTC.

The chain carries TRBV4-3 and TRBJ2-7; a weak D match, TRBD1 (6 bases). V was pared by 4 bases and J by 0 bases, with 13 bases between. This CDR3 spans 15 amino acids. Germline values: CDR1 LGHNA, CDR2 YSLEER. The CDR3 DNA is TGCGCCAGCAGCCGGGCACGGGGACACTCCTACGAGCAGTACTTC. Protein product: CASSRARGHSYEQYF.

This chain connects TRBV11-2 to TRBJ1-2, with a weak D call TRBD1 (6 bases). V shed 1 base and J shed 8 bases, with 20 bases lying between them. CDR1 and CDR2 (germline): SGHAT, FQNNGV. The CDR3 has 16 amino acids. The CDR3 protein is CASSLGALAGARGYTF. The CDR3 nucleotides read TGTGCCAGCAGCTTAGGCGCCCTCGCAGGGGCAAGAGGCTACACCTTC.

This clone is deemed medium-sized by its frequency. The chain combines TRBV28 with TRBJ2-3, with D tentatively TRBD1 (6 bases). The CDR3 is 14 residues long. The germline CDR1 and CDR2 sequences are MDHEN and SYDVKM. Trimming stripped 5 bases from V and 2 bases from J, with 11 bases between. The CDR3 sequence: CASSPDSYTDTQYF. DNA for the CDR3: TGTGCCAGCAGTCCGGACAGTTACACAGATACGCAGTATTTT.

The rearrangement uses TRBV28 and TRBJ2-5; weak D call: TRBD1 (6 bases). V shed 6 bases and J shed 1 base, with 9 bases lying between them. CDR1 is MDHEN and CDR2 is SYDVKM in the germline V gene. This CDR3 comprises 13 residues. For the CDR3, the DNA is TGTGCCAGCAGAAGACAGGTCCAAGAGACCCAGTACTTC. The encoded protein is CASRRQVQETQYF.

The CDR3 DNA reads as TGTGCCAGCAGCCCATTAGCGGGGGGGAACACCGGGGAGCTGTTTTTT. It specifies CASSPLAGGNTGELFF. V gene TRBV7-2 combines with J gene TRBJ2-2, with 10 bases that match TRBD2. The CDR3 sequence is 16 residues long. Trimming took 5 bases from V and 1 from J; bases not matched to a gene: 4. CDR1 and CDR2 (germline): SGHTA, FQGNSA.

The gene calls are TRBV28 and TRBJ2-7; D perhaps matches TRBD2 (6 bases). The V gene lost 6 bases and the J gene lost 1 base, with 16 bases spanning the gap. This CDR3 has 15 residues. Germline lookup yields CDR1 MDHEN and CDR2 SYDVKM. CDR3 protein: CASRSPAGSSYEQYF. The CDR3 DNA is TGTGCCAGCAGATCCCCGGCGGGGTCATCCTACGAGCAGTACTTC.

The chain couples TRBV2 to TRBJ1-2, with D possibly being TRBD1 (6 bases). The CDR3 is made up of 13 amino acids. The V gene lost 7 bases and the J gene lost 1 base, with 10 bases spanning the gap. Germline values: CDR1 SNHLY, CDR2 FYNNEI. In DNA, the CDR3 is TGTGCCAGCAAAAACAGGGATAACTATGGCTACACCTTC. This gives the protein CASKNRDNYGYTF.

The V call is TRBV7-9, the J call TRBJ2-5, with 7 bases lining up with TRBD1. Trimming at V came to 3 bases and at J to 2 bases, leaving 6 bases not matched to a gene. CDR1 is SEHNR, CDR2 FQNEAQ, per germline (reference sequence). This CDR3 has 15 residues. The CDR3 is CASSFFLGQQETQYF. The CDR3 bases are TGTGCCAGCAGCTTCTTCTTGGGACAGCAAGAGACCCAGTACTTC. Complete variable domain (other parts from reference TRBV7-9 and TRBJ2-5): DTGVSQNPRHKITKRGQNVTFRCDPISEHNRLYWYRQTLGQGPEFLTYFQNEAQLEKSRLLSDRFSAERPKGSFSTLEIQRTEQGDSAMYLCASSFFLGQQETQYFGPGTRLLVL.